A single sample is the source of the 18 T cell receptor beta chains below, sequenced in a study of technical replicates of blood from a handful of donors. Libraries were prepared by immunoSEQ multiplex PCR; TCRdb keeps only in-frame clonotypes and omits some of them. This sample has 65,000 to 85,000 clones, with nearly 98% found just once. Material for sequencing was T cells isolated from PBMCs. Receptors originate from a human donor in good health.

The chain recombines TRBV4-1 with TRBJ2-2; tentative D call: TRBD2 (5 bases). The CDR3 has 14 residues. V was clipped by 2 bases and J by 7 bases, with 11 bases between them. CDR1 is MGHRA, CDR2 YSYEKL, per germline. CDR3 region: CASSQPLSGGELFF. The DNA of the CDR3 is TGCGCCAGCAGCCAACCTTTGAGCGGCGGGGAGCTGTTTTTT.

In its sample, this clone was seen once. V usage is TRBV18 and J usage is TRBJ2-4; TRBD1 agrees at 7 bases. Germline loops: CDR1 KGHSH, CDR2 LQKENI. The CDR3 runs to 17 residues. J gave up 1 base and V 5 bases, and 11 bases lay outside the gene matches. CDR3 bases: TGTGCCAGCTCAGCCTACAGGGGAAGGGTGGCCAAAAACATTCAGTACTTC. As protein: CASSAYRGRVAKNIQYF.

The CDR3 reads CASSVIGDSYNGYTF. The DNA of the CDR3 is TGTGCCAGCAGCGTCATCGGGGACAGTTACAATGGCTACACCTTC. The chain combines TRBV7-9 with TRBJ1-2, with 7 nucleotides matching TRBD1. This CDR3 comprises 15 residues. V trimming: 5 bases; J trimming: 6 bases; junction bases outside the gene matches: 12. Germline loops: CDR1 SEHNR, CDR2 FQNEAQ (reference sequence).

The chain recombines TRBV27 with TRBJ2-3, with D unclear. Germline CDR1 is MNHEY and CDR2 is SMNVEV (reference sequence). The CDR3 totals 15 residues. The V gene lost 5 bases and the J gene lost 0 bases, with 12 bases spanning the gap. The DNA for the CDR3 is TGTGCCAGCAGTGCCCCAAGTACTAGCACAGATACGCAGTATTTT. Its translation: CASSAPSTSTDTQYF.

This sequence joins TRBV9 and TRBJ1-2; D gene uncertain. The CDR3 spans 16 residues. The germline V and J ends were trimmed by 3 bases and 4 bases, with 19 bases remaining between them. Per the germline V gene, CDR1 is SGDLS and CDR2 is YYNGEE. CDR3 sequence reads: CASSAEGGLTLYGYTF. Here the CDR3 DNA reads TGTGCCAGCAGCGCCGAGGGCGGGTTAACCCTCTATGGCTACACCTTC.

The chain recombines TRBV5-1 with TRBJ2-7; D may be TRBD2 (5 bases). Between the trimmed V and J ends, which lost 4 bases and 3 bases, there was a span of 17 bases. Germline-derived CDR1 and CDR2 are SGHRS and YFSETQ. The CDR3 loop spans 15 amino acids. The CDR3 DNA sequence: TGCGCCAGCAGCCTGAATCAAGCAGGACTCTACGAGCAGTACTTC. Residues: CASSLNQAGLYEQYF.

The chain couples TRBV7-3 to TRBJ2-1; 10 bases are shared with TRBD2. V dropped 6 bases and J dropped 4; count of bases not matched to a gene: 12. Germline assignment: CDR1 SGHTA and CDR2 FQGTGA. This CDR3 has 17 residues. The CDR3 region has the DNA TGTGCCAGCAGTCCCTCCCTAGCGGGGGCGATATACAATGAGCAGTTCTTC. Amino acids: CASSPSLAGAIYNEQFF.

The chain employs TRBV5-1 and TRBJ2-1, with a possible D match to TRBD1 (6 bases). The CDR3 has 14 amino acids. The V end was cut by 7 bases, the J end by 5 bases, with 16 bases between. Per germline, CDR1 SGHRS and CDR2 YFSETQ. The CDR3 sequence is CASHRGDTDNEQFF. The CDR3 region has the DNA TGCGCCAGCCATAGAGGGGACACCGACAATGAGCAGTTCTTC.

The chain recombines TRBV7-9 with TRBJ2-3; 8 bases match TRBD1. The CDR3 extends over 16 amino acids. J was trimmed by 6 bases and V by 2 bases; bases with no gene match: 10. The germline gives CDR1 SEHNR, CDR2 FQNEAQ (reference sequence). CDR3 in amino acids: CASSLPTGVYTDTQYF. CDR3 coding DNA: TGTGCCAGCAGCTTACCGACAGGGGTGTATACGGATACGCAGTATTTT.

The chain employs TRBV5-1 and TRBJ2-3, with D perhaps matching TRBD2 (5 bases). Germline-derived CDR1 and CDR2 are SGHRS and YFSETQ. The CDR3 spans 14 residues. The V and J ends lost 1 base and 7 bases respectively, with 13 bases between them. The CDR3 loop reads CASSLYTLANTQYF. The CDR3 DNA is TGCGCCAGCAGCTTGTATACGTTAGCGAATACGCAGTATTTT.

This chain uses TRBV2 with TRBJ1-1; the D is unclear. CDR1 is SNHLY, CDR2 FYNNEI, per germline. V gave up 3 bases and J gave up 3 bases, with 8 bases separating them. This CDR3 comprises 13 residues. CDR3: CASSDSRYTEAFF. The CDR3 coding sequence is TGTGCCAGCAGTGATAGCAGATACACTGAAGCTTTCTTT. The variable domain in full, with the rest retrieved from reference TRBV2 and TRBJ1-1, is EPEVTQTPSHQVTQMGQEVILRCVPISNHLYFYWYRQILGQKVEFLVSFYNNEISEKSEIFDDQFSVERPDGSNFTLKIRSTKLEDSAMYFCASSDSRYTEAFFGQGTRLTVV.

This clone was recorded only once. The chain is built from TRBV11-2 and TRBJ2-3; D gene ambiguous. With 3 bases removed from V and 5 bases from J, the gap between germline ends came to 3 bases. Per the germline V gene, CDR1 is SGHAT and CDR2 is FQNNGV. This CDR3 region has 11 residues. The CDR3 loop reads CASSFGDTQYF. In DNA, the CDR3 is TGTGCCAGCAGCTTCGGAGATACGCAGTATTTT.

The chain employs TRBV27 and TRBJ2-7; D is perhaps TRBD2 (6 bases). Germline-derived CDR1 and CDR2 are MNHEY and SMNVEV (reference sequence). The CDR3 has 15 residues. V was clipped by 5 bases and J by 5 bases, with 19 bases between them. CDR3 amino acids: CASSLGTGDLDEQYF. The CDR3 coding sequence is TGTGCCAGCAGTCTCGGGACGGGAGATCTGGACGAGCAGTACTTC.

The rearrangement joins TRBV6-6 to TRBJ1-2, with D possibly being TRBD1 (5 bases). Trimming cost V 5 bases and J 6 bases, with 7 bases left between them. CDR3 size: 11 residues. The germline V gene encodes CDR1 MNHNY and CDR2 SVGAGI (reference sequence). Here the CDR3 reads CASSRGDGYTF. DNA for the CDR3: TGTGCCAGCAGTCGGGGGGATGGCTACACCTTC.

The chain recombines TRBV4-1 with TRBJ2-7; D may be TRBD2 (7 bases). The V end was cut by 4 bases, the J end by 3 bases, with 22 bases between. The CDR3 totals 17 residues. Germline V CDR1 and CDR2: MGHRA, YSYEKL. CDR3 region: CASSLQQGGRGSYEQYF. The CDR3 region has the DNA TGCGCCAGCAGCCTCCAGCAAGGGGGGAGGGGAAGCTACGAGCAGTACTTC.

This clone is a singleton in its sample. V and J are TRBV6-1 and TRBJ1-5, with D perhaps TRBD1 (6 bases). The CDR3 runs to 16 residues. CDR1 is MNHNS and CDR2 is SASEGT in the germline V gene. V lost 4 bases to trimming and J lost 0 bases, with 13 bases between them. The CDR3 DNA is TGTGCCAGCAGTGTACAGGGAGGGTATAGCAATCAGCCCCAGCATTTT. It encodes CASSVQGGYSNQPQHF.

V is TRBV11-3 and J is TRBJ2-5, with 8 bases aligning to TRBD1. The CDR3 spans 15 residues. The germline CDR1 and CDR2 sequences are SGHNT and YENEEA. J was trimmed by 5 bases and V by 5 bases; bases with no gene match: 10. CDR3 region: CASSPGQGNGETQYF. The CDR3 nucleotides are TGTGCCAGCAGCCCTGGACAGGGCAACGGGGAGACCCAGTACTTC.

This clone was observed a single time. The chain uses TRBV28 and TRBJ2-7, with 13 bases lining up with TRBD2. The CDR3 totals 15 residues. Germline-derived CDR1 and CDR2 are MDHEN and SYDVKM. V was clipped by 5 bases and J by 5 bases; unmatched bases: 6. This CDR3 is CASSLGTSGTHEQYF. CDR3 coding DNA: TGTGCCAGCAGTCTGGGGACTAGCGGGACCCACGAGCAGTACTTC.